This record concerns one T cell receptor (beta chain) sequence. The sample belongs to a study of PD-L1 blockade in urothelial cancer. Study-wide background: Atezolizumab therapy began for patients in 2014, dosed at 1,200 mg intravenously every 3 weeks.

V was shortened by 3 bases and J by 7 bases, with 19 bases between the two germline ends. This CDR3 has 16 amino acids. Per germline, CDR1 LNHDA and CDR2 SQIVND (reference sequence). The repertoire was sequenced with immunoSEQ multiplex PCR; TCRdb's copy has only in-frame clones and lacks some. Here the sample spans around 70,000 clones, 65% to 85% being singletons. Regarding time point: pretreatment peripheral blood. V gene TRBV19 combines with J gene TRBJ2-4; a weak D match, TRBD2 (5 bases). This receptor was identified in a woman in her seventies with urothelial cancer. Sequencing used PBMCs, obtained around atezolizumab (anti-PD-L1) treatment. The DNA of the CDR3 is TGTGCCAGTAGTATCGAAAGTCTAGAGGGTGAGAACATTCAGTACTTC. This codes for CASSIESLEGENIQYF.